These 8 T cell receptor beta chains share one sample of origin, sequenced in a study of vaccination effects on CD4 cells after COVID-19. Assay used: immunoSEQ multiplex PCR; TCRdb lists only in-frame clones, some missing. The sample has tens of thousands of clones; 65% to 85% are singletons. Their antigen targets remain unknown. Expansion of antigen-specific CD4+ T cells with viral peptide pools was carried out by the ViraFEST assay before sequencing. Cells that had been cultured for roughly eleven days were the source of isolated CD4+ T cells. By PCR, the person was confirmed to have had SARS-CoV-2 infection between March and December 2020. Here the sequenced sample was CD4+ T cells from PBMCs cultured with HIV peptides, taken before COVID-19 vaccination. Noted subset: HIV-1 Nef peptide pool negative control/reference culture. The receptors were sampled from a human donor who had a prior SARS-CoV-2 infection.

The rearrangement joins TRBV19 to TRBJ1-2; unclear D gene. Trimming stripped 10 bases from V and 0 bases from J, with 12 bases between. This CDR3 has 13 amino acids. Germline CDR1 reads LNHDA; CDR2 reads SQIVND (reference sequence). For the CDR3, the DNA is TGTGCCACGCAGACACCAGCTAACTATGGCTACACCTTC. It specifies CATQTPANYGYTF.

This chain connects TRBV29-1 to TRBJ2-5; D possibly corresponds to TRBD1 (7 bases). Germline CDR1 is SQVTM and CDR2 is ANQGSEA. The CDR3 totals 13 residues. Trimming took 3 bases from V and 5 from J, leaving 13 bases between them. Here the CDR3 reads CSVEEGARETQYF. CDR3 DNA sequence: TGCAGCGTTGAGGAGGGGGCGCGGGAGACCCAGTACTTC.

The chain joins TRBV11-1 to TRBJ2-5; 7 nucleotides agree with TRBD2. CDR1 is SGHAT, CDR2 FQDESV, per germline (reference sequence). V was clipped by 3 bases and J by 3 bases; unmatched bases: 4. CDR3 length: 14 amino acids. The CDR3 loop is CASSLGDYEETQYF. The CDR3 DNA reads TGTGCCAGCAGCTTGGGGGACTACGAAGAGACCCAGTACTTC.

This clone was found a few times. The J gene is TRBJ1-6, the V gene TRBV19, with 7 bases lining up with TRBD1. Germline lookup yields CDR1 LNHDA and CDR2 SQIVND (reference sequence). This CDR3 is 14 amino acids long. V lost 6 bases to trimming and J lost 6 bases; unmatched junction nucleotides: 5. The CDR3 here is CASRTGQPNSPLHF. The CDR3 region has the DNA TGTGCCAGTAGGACGGGACAGCCTAATTCACCCCTCCACTTT.

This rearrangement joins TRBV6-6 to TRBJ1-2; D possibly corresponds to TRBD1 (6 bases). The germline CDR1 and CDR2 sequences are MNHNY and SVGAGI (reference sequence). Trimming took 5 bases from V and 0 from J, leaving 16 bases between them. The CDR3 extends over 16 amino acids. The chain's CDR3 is CASSRNYRETNYGYTF. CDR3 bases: TGTGCCAGCAGTCGAAATTACAGGGAGACTAACTATGGCTACACCTTC.

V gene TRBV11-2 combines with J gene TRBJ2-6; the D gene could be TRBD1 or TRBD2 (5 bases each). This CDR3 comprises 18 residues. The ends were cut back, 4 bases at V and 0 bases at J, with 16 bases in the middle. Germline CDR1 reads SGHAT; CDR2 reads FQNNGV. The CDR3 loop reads CASSSDLWGSSGANVLTF. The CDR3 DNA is TGTGCCAGCAGCTCGGACCTTTGGGGGAGCTCTGGGGCCAACGTCCTGACTTTC. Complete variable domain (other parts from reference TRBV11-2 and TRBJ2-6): EAGVAQSPRYKIIEKRQSVAFWCNPISGHATLYWYQQILGQGPKLLIQFQNNGVVDDSQLPKDRFSAERLKGVDSTLKIQPAKLEDSAVYLCASSSDLWGSSGANVLTFGAGSRLTVL.

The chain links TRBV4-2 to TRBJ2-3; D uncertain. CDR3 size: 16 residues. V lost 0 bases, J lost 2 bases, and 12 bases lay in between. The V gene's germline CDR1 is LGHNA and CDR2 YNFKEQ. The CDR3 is CASSQDRSLNTDTQYF. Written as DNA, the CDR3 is TGTGCCAGCAGCCAAGATAGGAGCCTAAACACAGATACGCAGTATTTT.

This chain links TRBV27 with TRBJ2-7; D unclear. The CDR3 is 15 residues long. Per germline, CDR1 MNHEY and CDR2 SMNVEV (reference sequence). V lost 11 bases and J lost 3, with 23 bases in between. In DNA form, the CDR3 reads TGTGCCTGTTCCTCCGGACCCCCGGCGGTCTACGAGCAGTACTTC. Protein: CACSSGPPAVYEQYF.